The 22 T cell receptor beta chains listed next were all sequenced from one sample in a study of T cell responses to AZD1222 COVID-19 vaccine. Here immunoSEQ multiplex PCR was the method, and the copy in TCRdb shows in-frame clones only, minus some. In the table there are approximately 130,000 clones, roughly 93% of which are singletons. The input for sequencing was peripheral blood, taken on day 0 of AZD1222 vaccination. All receptors come from an adult in good health.

The J gene is TRBJ2-3, the V gene TRBV10-3; perhaps D is TRBD1 or TRBD2 (6 bases each). Trimming removed 2 bases from V and 0 bases from J, with 15 bases in between. The CDR3 extends over 17 amino acids. Germline V lookup: CDR1 ENHRY, CDR2 SYGVKD. CDR3 in DNA: TGTGCCATCAGTGAGGGATACTCGGGGGCCAGCACAGATACGCAGTATTTT. It yields the protein CAISEGYSGASTDTQYF.

The chain has TRBV29-1 and TRBJ1-1; D may be TRBD1 (5 bases). Trimming took 2 bases from V and 5 from J, leaving 15 bases between them. The CDR3 runs 14 residues. Germline CDR1 and CDR2: SQVTM and ANQGSEA. Written as DNA, the CDR3 is TGCAGCGTTGAAACCCGCGAGGGGAGAACTGAAGCTTTCTTT. As protein: CSVETREGRTEAFF.

This clone has only one observation. This sequence joins TRBV6-2 or TRBV6-3 and TRBJ1-1; 10 bases agree with TRBD1. The V gene end was trimmed by 4 bases and the J gene end by 4 bases; junction bases not matched to a gene: 6. In germline, CDR1 is MNHEY, CDR2 SVGEGT. The length of the CDR3 is 15 residues. The CDR3 protein is CASSWTGGEGTEAFF. CDR3 sequence (DNA): TGTGCCAGCAGTTGGACAGGGGGGGAGGGCACTGAAGCTTTCTTT.

The chain has TRBV19 and TRBJ1-1; D is perhaps TRBD1 (6 bases). This CDR3 region has 14 residues. Germline V CDR1 and CDR2: LNHDA, SQIVND (reference sequence). V lost 2 bases and J lost 5, with 12 bases in between. The CDR3 protein is CASSINSRGTEAFF. CDR3 bases: TGTGCCAGTAGTATAAATTCCAGGGGAACTGAAGCTTTCTTT.

The gene calls are TRBV7-6 and TRBJ1-1, with D unresolved. Per the germline V gene, CDR1 is SGHVS and CDR2 is FNYEAQ. Trimming removed 3 bases from V and 9 bases from J, with 11 bases in between. This CDR3 region has 12 residues. This CDR3 reads CASSLFSGQAFF. The CDR3 nucleotides read TGTGCCAGCAGCTTGTTCTCAGGACAAGCTTTCTTT.

This chain links TRBV6-5 with TRBJ1-3, with D tentatively TRBD1 (5 bases). There are 15 residues in the CDR3. Germline V gives CDR1 MNHEY, CDR2 SVGAGI. Trimming took off 0 bases at V and 4 bases at J, with 10 bases between the two ends. The CDR3 sequence: CASSYSRGGGNTIYF. DNA for the CDR3: TGTGCCAGCAGTTACTCGCGGGGCGGAGGAAACACCATATATTTT.

The chain uses TRBV27 and TRBJ1-1, with unresolved D. Deletions cut 5 bases from V and 1 base from J, with 5 bases between. CDR1 and CDR2 from the germline V gene are MNHEY and SMNVEV (reference sequence). The CDR3 extends over 12 amino acids. CDR3 bases: TGTGCCAGCAGTACAGAGAACACTGAAGCTTTCTTT. Protein: CASSTENTEAFF.

The chain uses TRBV29-1 and TRBJ2-5, with 8 bases that match TRBD1. Unmatched junction bases numbered 5, after V lost 6 bases and J lost 5 bases. The CDR3 runs 12 residues. Germline V CDR1 and CDR2: SQVTM, ANQGSEA. The CDR3 spells CSVTDRAETQYF. For the CDR3, the DNA is TGCAGCGTAACGGACAGGGCTGAGACCCAGTACTTC.

The chain joins TRBV3-1 (or the pseudogene TRBV3-2) to TRBJ2-3, with D unclear. This CDR3 region has 14 residues. The germline V gene encodes CDR1 LGHDT and CDR2 YNNKEL (reference sequence). The V gene lost 2 bases and the J gene lost 2 bases, with 8 bases spanning the gap. The CDR3 DNA follows: TGTGCCAGCAGCCAAACCGTAGCCACAGATACGCAGTATTTT. Translated: CASSQTVATDTQYF.

The chain's CDR3 is CASSESLRVGEQYF. The CDR3 DNA sequence: TGCGCCAGCAGTGAGTCACTCAGGGTTGGCGAGCAGTACTTC. The V and J genes are TRBV10-1 and TRBJ2-7, with a weak D call TRBD1 (5 bases). CDR3 length: 14 residues. V was shortened by 0 bases and J by 6 bases, with 12 bases between the two germline ends. Germline lookup yields CDR1 WNHNN and CDR2 SYGVQD (reference sequence).

V and J are TRBV4-2 and TRBJ2-1; perhaps TRBD2 as D (7 bases). Germline V gene sequence: CDR1 LGHNA, CDR2 YNFKEQ. Trimming removed 0 bases at V and 2 bases at J, with 11 bases between. The CDR3 runs to 16 residues. For the CDR3, the DNA is TGTGCCAGCAGCCAAGATGGGGGGGGCCCCTACAATGAGCAGTTCTTC. Translated: CASSQDGGGPYNEQFF.

The chain carries TRBV11-2 and TRBJ2-1, with D perhaps TRBD2 (7 bases). Trimming removed 1 base from V and 0 bases from J, with 13 bases in between. Germline CDR1 is SGHAT and CDR2 is FQNNGV. The length of the CDR3 is 17 residues. This chain's CDR3 is CASSLGGGRSSYNEQFF. CDR3 nucleotides: TGTGCCAGCAGCTTAGGGGGGGGGCGGAGCTCCTACAATGAGCAGTTCTTC.

The rearrangement joins TRBV5-1 to TRBJ2-1; 9 bases agree with TRBD1. The CDR3 contains 15 residues. CDR1 is SGHRS, CDR2 YFSETQ, per germline. After removal of 3 bases from V and 5 bases from J, the junction contained 6 bases not matched to a gene. The CDR3 DNA reads TGCGCCAGCAGCTGGGGGGACAGGGCGCACAATGAGCAGTTCTTC. Its translation: CASSWGDRAHNEQFF.

This chain uses TRBV6-5 with TRBJ1-3; 11 nucleotides agree with TRBD1. There are 14 residues in the CDR3. After removal of 10 bases from V and 1 base from J, the junction contained 3 bases not matched to a gene. Germline loops: CDR1 MNHEY, CDR2 SVGAGI. CDR3 nucleotides: TGTGCCACCCGGGACAGGGGGTCTGGAAACACCATATATTTT. Translation gives CATRDRGSGNTIYF.

The rearrangement joins TRBV2 to TRBJ1-4; perhaps TRBD1 as D (6 bases). V gave up 5 bases and J gave up 6 bases, with 13 bases separating them. Germline V gene data show CDR1 as SNHLY and CDR2 as FYNNEI. CDR3 length: 14 residues. CDR3 residues: CASSLTGGHEKLFF. The CDR3 DNA sequence: TGTGCCAGCAGTCTGACAGGAGGCCATGAAAAACTGTTTTTT.

V is TRBV30 and J is TRBJ2-5, with 10 positions matching TRBD2. Germline V gene data show CDR1 as GTSNPN and CDR2 as SVGIG (reference sequence). CDR3 length: 13 residues. Trimming at V came to 3 bases and at J to 5 bases, leaving 3 bases not matched to a gene. CDR3 DNA: TGTGCCTGGAGCTATAGCGGGGGGGAGACCCAGTACTTC. It translates to CAWSYSGGETQYF.

This chain joins TRBV6-1 and TRBJ1-4; unclear D gene. The germline V and J ends were trimmed by 3 bases and 8 bases, with 10 bases remaining between them. The CDR3 loop spans 13 amino acids. Per the germline V gene, CDR1 is MNHNS and CDR2 is SASEGT. The CDR3 DNA reads TGTGCCAGCAGTGAGGAGTTTTACGAAAAACTGTTTTTT. Translating it yields CASSEEFYEKLFF.

This clone was detected only once. The chain links TRBV29-1 to TRBJ2-7; no clear D. V lost 3 bases and J lost 5, with 11 bases in between. The CDR3 is made up of 12 amino acids. CDR1 is SQVTM, CDR2 ANQGSEA, per germline. This CDR3 reads CSVETPPDEQYF. As DNA, the CDR3 is TGCAGCGTTGAGACGCCCCCGGACGAGCAGTACTTC.

This chain links TRBV29-1 with TRBJ2-5; D gene uncertain. The CDR3 is 12 amino acids. CDR1 and CDR2 (germline): SQVTM, ANQGSEA. V gave up 2 bases and J gave up 2 bases, with 6 bases separating them. CDR3 sequence (DNA): TGCAGCGTTGAATACACACAAGAGACCCAGTACTTC. This codes for CSVEYTQETQYF.

The chain combines TRBV5-1 with TRBJ2-7; the D gene is possibly TRBD2 (6 bases). Trimming took off 0 bases at V and 2 bases at J, with 12 bases between the two ends. Germline V gene lookup returns CDR1 SGHRS and CDR2 YFSETQ. The CDR3 is made up of 15 amino acids. The CDR3 loop is CASSLVPGEAYEQYF. DNA of the CDR3: TGCGCCAGCAGCTTGGTTCCGGGAGAGGCCTACGAGCAGTACTTC.

This clone was seen only once. The chain carries TRBV18 and TRBJ1-1; the D is unclear. This CDR3 is built from 13 residues. V shed 6 bases and J shed 0 bases, with 8 bases lying between them. Germline assignment: CDR1 KGHSH and CDR2 LQKENI. The CDR3 DNA sequence: TGTGCCAGCTCGCCCATTCTGAACACTGAAGCTTTCTTT. Its translation: CASSPILNTEAFF.

The V gene is TRBV18, the J gene TRBJ1-1, with 8 nucleotides matching TRBD1. The junction had 1 base not matched to a gene; V was cut back by 3 bases and J by 1 base. The CDR3 totals 14 residues. Germline assignment: CDR1 KGHSH and CDR2 LQKENI. The CDR3 here is CASSPDRGNTEAFF. CDR3 nucleotide sequence: TGTGCCAGCTCACCCGACAGGGGGAACACTGAAGCTTTCTTT.